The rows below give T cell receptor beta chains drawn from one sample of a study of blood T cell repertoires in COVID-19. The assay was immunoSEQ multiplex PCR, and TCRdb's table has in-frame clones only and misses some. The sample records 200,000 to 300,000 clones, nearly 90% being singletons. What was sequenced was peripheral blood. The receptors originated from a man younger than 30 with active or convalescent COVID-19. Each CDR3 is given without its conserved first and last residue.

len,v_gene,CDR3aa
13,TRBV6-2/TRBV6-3,ASSWFEREMNEQF
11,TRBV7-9,ASSSGLLYEQY
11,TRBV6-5,ASMAGGANVLT
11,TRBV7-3,ASSLTGEGGYT
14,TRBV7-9,ASSFEGARSTGELF
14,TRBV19,ASSPVSGTINYGYT
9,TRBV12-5,ASGLVGGYT
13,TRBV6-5,ASSYRGAGTGELF
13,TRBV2,ASLDVLTGIETQY
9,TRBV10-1,ASSDGYEQY
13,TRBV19,ASSSFGETGEKLF
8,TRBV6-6,ASSYYPQY